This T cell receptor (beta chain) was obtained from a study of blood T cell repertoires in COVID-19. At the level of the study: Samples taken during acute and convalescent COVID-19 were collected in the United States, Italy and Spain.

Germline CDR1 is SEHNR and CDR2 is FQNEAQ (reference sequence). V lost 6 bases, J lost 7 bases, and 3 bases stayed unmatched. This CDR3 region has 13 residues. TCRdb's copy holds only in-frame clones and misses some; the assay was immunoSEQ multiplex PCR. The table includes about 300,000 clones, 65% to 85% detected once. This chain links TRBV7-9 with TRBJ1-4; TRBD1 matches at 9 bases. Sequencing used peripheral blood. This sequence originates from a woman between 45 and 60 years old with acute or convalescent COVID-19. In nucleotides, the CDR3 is TGTGCCAGCAGTACAGGGGGCGGTGAAAAACTGTTTTTT. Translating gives CASSTGGGEKLFF.